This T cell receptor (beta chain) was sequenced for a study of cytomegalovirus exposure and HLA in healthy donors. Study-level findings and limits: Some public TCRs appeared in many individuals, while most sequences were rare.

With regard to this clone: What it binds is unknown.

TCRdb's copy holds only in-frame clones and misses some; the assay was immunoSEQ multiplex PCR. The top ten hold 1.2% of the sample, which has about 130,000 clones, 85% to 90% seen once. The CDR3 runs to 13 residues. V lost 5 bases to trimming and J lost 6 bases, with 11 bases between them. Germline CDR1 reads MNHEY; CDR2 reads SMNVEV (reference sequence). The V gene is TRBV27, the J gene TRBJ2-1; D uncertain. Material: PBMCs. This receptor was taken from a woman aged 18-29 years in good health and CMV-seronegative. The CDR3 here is CASSTWPANEQFF. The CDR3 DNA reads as TGTGCCAGCAGTACGTGGCCCGCCAATGAGCAGTTCTTC.